Below, one T cell receptor (beta chain) is given with its context. Its antigen is still unknown. The CDR3 covers 13 residues. Trimming cost V 2 bases and J 5 bases, with 9 bases left between them. The germline gives CDR1 MDHEN, CDR2 SYDVKM. Primers used in a second PCR of roughly 7 to 11 cycles were a sample-barcoded 5' primer and a J-beta primer mix. TCRdb called the 5' RACE reads again in MiXCR, with one record for every CDR3 protein. The table includes around 940,000 distinct CDR3 sequences, roughly 51% detected once. The data are from a study of blood T cells in healthy people across ages. Study results and limitations: Per million T cells, TCR beta diversity dropped about linearly as age rose.

The receptor was isolated from a woman aged 55-69 years in good health. The chain couples TRBV28 to TRBJ2-5, with D unresolved. Sequencing used blood. This CDR3 reads CASSLKWRETQYF. For the CDR3, the DNA is TGTGCCAGCAGTTTAAAGTGGCGCGAGACCCAGTACTTC.